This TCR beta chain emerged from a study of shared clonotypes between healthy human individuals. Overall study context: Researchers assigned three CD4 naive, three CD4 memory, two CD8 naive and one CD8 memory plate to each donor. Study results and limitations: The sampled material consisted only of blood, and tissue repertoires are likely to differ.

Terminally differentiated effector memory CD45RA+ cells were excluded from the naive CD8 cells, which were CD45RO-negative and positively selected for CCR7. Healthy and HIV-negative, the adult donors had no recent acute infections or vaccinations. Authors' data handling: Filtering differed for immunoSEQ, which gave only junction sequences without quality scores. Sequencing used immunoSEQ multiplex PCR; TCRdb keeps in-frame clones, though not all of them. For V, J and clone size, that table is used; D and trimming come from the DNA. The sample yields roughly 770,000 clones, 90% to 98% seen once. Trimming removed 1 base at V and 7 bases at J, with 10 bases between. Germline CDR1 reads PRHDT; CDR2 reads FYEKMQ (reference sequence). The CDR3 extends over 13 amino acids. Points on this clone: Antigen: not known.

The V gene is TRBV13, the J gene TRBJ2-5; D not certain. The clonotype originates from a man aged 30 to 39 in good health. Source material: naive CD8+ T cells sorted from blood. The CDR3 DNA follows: TGTGCCAGCAGCTTAGACCCTTCCGTGACCCAGTACTTC. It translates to CASSLDPSVTQYF. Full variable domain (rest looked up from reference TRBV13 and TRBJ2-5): AAGVIQSPRHLIKEKRETATLKCYPIPRHDTVYWYQQGPGQDPQFLISFYEKMQSDKGSIPDRFSAQQFSDYHSELNMSSLELGDSALYFCASSLDPSVTQYFGPGTRLLVL.